The entry below describes one T cell receptor beta chain. Its specificity is unknown. These data belong to a study of beta chain features in type 1 diabetes. Expressed TCRB transcripts were sequenced, since all the RNA that had been isolated was reverse transcribed. Clones were sequenced by immunoSEQ multiplex PCR, and TCRdb holds only the in-frame ones, with some missing. The sample shows 620,000 or so clones, around 15% of them seen only once. General study findings and limits: VDJ junctions from patients with type 1 diabetes contained fewer insertions and more deletions.

The collection from each donor was one heparinised blood draw averaging around 120 mL. Germline CDR1 MDHEN, CDR2 SYDVKM. V lost 5 bases and J lost 3, with 11 bases in between. The CDR3 length is 14 residues. The chain carries TRBV28 and TRBJ2-1, with D perhaps assigned TRBD1 or TRBD2 (5 bases each). The sample comprised naive CD4+ T cells from blood. This clonotype originated in a man aged 18 to 29 in good health. The CDR3 region is CASSRAGSYNEQFF. In DNA, the CDR3 is TGTGCCAGCAGTAGGGCAGGGAGCTACAATGAGCAGTTCTTC. The variable domain in full, with the rest retrieved from reference TRBV28 and TRBJ2-1, is DVKVTQSSRYLVKRTGEKVFLECVQDMDHENMFWYRQDPGLGLRLIYFSYDVKMKEKGDIPEGYSVSREKKERFSLILESASTNQTSMYLCASSRAGSYNEQFFGPGTRLTVL.